This T cell receptor (beta chain) was captured by sequencing in a study of shared clonotypes between healthy human individuals. The germline V and J ends were trimmed by 0 bases and 2 bases, with 14 bases remaining between them. CDR3 length: 16 residues. The V gene's germline CDR1 is MGHRA and CDR2 YSYEKL. Each replicate PCR on the sorted subsets used around 200 ng DNA (around 30,000 T cell genomes). TCRdb's copy holds only in-frame clones and misses some; the assay was immunoSEQ multiplex PCR. This repertoire shows roughly 500,000 clones, less than 96% found once; its top ten account for less than 0.06%. All donors were healthy HIV-negative adults lacking recent acute infections or vaccinations.

The source of this sequence is a woman between 25 and 40 years old in good health. Sequencing was done on a sample of naive CD4+ T cells sorted from blood. This sample's subset: CD45RA+ positively selected. The chain links TRBV4-1 to TRBJ2-7; weak D call: TRBD2 (5 bases). CDR3 loop: CASSQEGANYPYEQYF. CDR3 DNA sequence: TGCGCCAGCAGCCAAGAGGGAGCAAATTATCCCTACGAGCAGTACTTC.